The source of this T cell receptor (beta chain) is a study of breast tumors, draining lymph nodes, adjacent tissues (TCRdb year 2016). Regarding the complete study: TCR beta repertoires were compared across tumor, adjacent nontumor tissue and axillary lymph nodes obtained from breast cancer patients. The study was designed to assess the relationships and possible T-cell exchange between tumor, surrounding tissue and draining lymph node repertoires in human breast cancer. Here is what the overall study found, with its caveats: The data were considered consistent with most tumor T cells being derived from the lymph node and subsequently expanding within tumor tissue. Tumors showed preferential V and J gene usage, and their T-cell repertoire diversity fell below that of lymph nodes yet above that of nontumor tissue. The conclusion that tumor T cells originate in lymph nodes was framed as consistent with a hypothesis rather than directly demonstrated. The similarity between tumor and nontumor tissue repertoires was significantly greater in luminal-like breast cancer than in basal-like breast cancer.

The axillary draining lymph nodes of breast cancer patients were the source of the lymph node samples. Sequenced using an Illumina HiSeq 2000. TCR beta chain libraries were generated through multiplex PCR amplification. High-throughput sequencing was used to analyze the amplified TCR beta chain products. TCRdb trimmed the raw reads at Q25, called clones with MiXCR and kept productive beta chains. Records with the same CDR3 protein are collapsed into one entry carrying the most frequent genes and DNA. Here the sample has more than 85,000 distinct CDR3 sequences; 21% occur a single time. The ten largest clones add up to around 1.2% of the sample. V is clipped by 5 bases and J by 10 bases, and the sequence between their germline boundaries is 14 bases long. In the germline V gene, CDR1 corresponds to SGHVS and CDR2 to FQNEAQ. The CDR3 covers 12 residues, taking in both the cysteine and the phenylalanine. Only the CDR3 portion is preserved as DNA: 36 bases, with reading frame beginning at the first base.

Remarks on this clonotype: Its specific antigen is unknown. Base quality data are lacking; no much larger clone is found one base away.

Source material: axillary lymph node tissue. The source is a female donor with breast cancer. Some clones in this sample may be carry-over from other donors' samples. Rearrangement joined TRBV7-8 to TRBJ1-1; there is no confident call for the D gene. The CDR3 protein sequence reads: CASSHNGIAAFF. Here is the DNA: TGTGCCAGCAGCCATAACGGCATAGCAGCTTTCTTT. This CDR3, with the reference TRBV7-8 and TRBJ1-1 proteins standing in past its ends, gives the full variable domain GAGVSQSPRYKVAKRGQDVALRCDPISGHVSLFWYQQALGQGPEFLTYFQNEAQLDKSGLPSDRFFAERPEGSVSTLKIQRTQQEDSAVYLCASSHNGIAAFFGQGTRLTVV.